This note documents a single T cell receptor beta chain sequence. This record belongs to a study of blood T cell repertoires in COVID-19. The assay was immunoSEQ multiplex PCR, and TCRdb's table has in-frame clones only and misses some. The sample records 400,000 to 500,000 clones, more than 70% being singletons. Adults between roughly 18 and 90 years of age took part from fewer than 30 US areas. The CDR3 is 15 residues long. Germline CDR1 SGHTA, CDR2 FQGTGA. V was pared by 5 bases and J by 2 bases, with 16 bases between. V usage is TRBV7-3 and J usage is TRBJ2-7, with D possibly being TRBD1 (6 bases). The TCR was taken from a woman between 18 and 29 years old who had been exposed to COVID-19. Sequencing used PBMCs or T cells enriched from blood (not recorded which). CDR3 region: CASSPQQGSPYEQYF. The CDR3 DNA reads TGTGCCAGCAGCCCCCAACAGGGTTCACCCTACGAGCAGTACTTC.